A single sample gave rise to the 19 T cell receptor beta chains below, sequenced in a study of OX40 agonist ivuxolimab in advanced cancers. Generated by immunoSEQ multiplex PCR, the TCRdb table keeps only in-frame clones and is missing some. The table has around 97,000 clones, approximately 80% seen once. The sequences come from CD4+ or CD8+ T cells sorted from blood, collected in a trial of the OX40 agonist ivuxolimab. The origin of the receptors is an adult with an advanced solid tumor such as melanoma, head and neck, liver or kidney cancer.

This clone occurred a few times. The V gene is TRBV18, the J gene TRBJ1-5; TRBD1 matches 7 bases. Per germline, CDR1 KGHSH and CDR2 LQKENI. Trimming cost V 6 bases and J 0 bases; bases outside gene matches: 5. The CDR3 runs to 15 residues. The CDR3 protein is CASSETGHSNQPQHF. In DNA, the CDR3 is TGTGCCAGCTCCGAGACAGGGCATAGCAATCAGCCCCAGCATTTT.

The chain is built from TRBV25-1 and TRBJ2-7, with TRBD1 matching 8 bases. CDR1 is MGHDK and CDR2 is SYGVNS in the germline V gene. This CDR3 is built from 15 residues. The ends lost 4 bases at V and 2 bases at J; junction bases unmatched: 7. The CDR3, as DNA: TGTGCCAGCAGTGGGGGGACAGGAACCCCCTACGAGCAGTACTTC. Translating it yields CASSGGTGTPYEQYF.

For the CDR3, the DNA is TGTGCTAGTGGTTTGGCAAGGGCCACCGGGGAGCTGTTTTTT. This sequence encodes CASGLARATGELFF. The chain links TRBV12-5 to TRBJ2-2; D is unresolved. The CDR3 totals 14 residues. In germline, CDR1 is LGHNT, CDR2 FRNRAP. V dropped 1 base and J dropped 4 bases, with 7 bases sitting between them.

The chain uses TRBV7-9 and TRBJ1-2; D is possibly TRBD1 (5 bases). The germline gives CDR1 SEHNR, CDR2 FQNEAQ (reference sequence). V lost 2 bases and J 1 base, leaving 20 bases between the germline ends. There are 18 residues in the CDR3. The CDR3: CASSLQGGSIGNNYGYTF. The CDR3 region has the DNA TGTGCCAGCAGCTTACAGGGTGGGAGCATCGGGAATAACTATGGCTACACCTTC.

The V call is TRBV19, the J call TRBJ2-1; the D gene is possibly TRBD2 (6 bases). V was pared by 5 bases and J by 4 bases, with 15 bases between. Germline values: CDR1 LNHDA, CDR2 SQIVND (reference sequence). The CDR3 totals 15 residues. The CDR3 DNA reads TGTGCCAGTAGTGCAGGACTAAACTCTTACAATGAGCAGTTCTTC. Protein sequence: CASSAGLNSYNEQFF.

This chain joins TRBV6-1 and TRBJ1-5, with D uncertain. The germline V gene has CDR1 MNHNS and CDR2 SASEGT. The V gene lost 10 bases and the J gene lost 4 bases, with 11 bases spanning the gap. CDR3 length: 12 residues. The CDR3 sequence: CATSYGNQPQHF. The CDR3 nucleotides read TGTGCCACCTCGTACGGTAATCAGCCCCAGCATTTT.

This clone came up once. V and J are TRBV7-9 and TRBJ1-2; TRBD1 matches 8 bases. CDR3 size: 16 residues. V was pared by 5 bases and J by 0 bases, with 8 bases of the junction left unmatched. Germline V gene sequence: CDR1 SEHNR, CDR2 FQNEAQ (reference sequence). CDR3 amino acids: CASSPGGPPANYGYTF. The CDR3 DNA reads TGTGCCAGCAGCCCAGGGGGCCCTCCCGCTAACTATGGCTACACCTTC.

The V and J genes are TRBV5-1 and TRBJ1-6; a weak D match, TRBD1 (5 bases). The CDR3 loop spans 15 amino acids. Germline V gene sequence: CDR1 SGHRS, CDR2 YFSETQ. V lost 0 bases to trimming and J lost 10 bases, with 14 bases between them. The CDR3 bases are TGCGCCAGCAGCTTGGCGCTCAGGGTAGACTCACCCCTCCACTTT. It encodes CASSLALRVDSPLHF.

A few counts support this clone. The rearrangement uses TRBV5-1 and TRBJ1-1; TRBD1 aligns across 8 bases. This CDR3 has 15 amino acids. Trimming removed 0 bases from V and 2 bases from J; junction bases left unmatched: 3. The germline V gene has CDR1 SGHRS and CDR2 YFSETQ. CDR3: CASSLEQGGNTEAFF. CDR3 DNA sequence: TGCGCCAGCAGCTTGGAACAGGGGGGTAACACTGAAGCTTTCTTT. Full variable domain (outside the CDR3, taken from reference TRBV5-1 and TRBJ1-1): KAGVTQTPRYLIKTRGQQVTLSCSPISGHRSVSWYQQTPGQGLQFLFEYFSETQRNKGNFPGRFSGRQFSNSRSEMNVSTLELGDSALYLCASSLEQGGNTEAFFGQGTRLTVV.

The chain links TRBV5-4 to TRBJ2-3, with D perhaps matching TRBD1 (6 bases). Germline V gene lookup returns CDR1 SGHNT and CDR2 YYREEE (reference sequence). Between the trimmed V and J ends, which lost 0 bases and 6 bases, there was a span of 8 bases. The CDR3 is made up of 13 amino acids. This chain's CDR3 is CASSLAGEDTQYF. CDR3 coding DNA: TGTGCCAGCAGCTTGGCAGGGGAGGATACGCAGTATTTT.

DNA of the CDR3: TGTGCCAGTAGTACCCAGGGCCCTAGTAATGAAAAACTGTTTTTT. This codes for CASSTQGPSNEKLFF. The chain carries TRBV19 and TRBJ1-4; the D gene is possibly TRBD1 (5 bases). In germline, CDR1 is LNHDA, CDR2 SQIVND (reference sequence). This CDR3 is built from 15 residues. V dropped 4 bases and J dropped 4 bases, with 13 bases sitting between them.

The chain combines TRBV5-1 with TRBJ1-2, with D possibly TRBD1 on 6 matching bases. Germline CDR1 is SGHRS and CDR2 is YFSETQ. V shed 0 bases and J shed 4 bases, with 16 bases lying between them. There are 16 residues in the CDR3. CDR3 bases: TGCGCCAGCAGCTTGGAGTCAGGGGCTATGATCTATGGCTACACCTTC. Amino acid sequence: CASSLESGAMIYGYTF.

This sequence joins TRBV19 and TRBJ2-7; TRBD1 agrees at 8 bases. Looked up from germline, CDR1 is LNHDA and CDR2 is SQIVND (reference sequence). CDR3 size: 14 residues. Trimming removed 3 bases from V and 3 bases from J; junction bases left unmatched: 4. CDR3 region: CASSIEGQDYEQYF. The CDR3 nucleotides read TGTGCCAGTAGTATCGAGGGACAGGACTACGAGCAGTACTTC.

This chain joins TRBV15 and TRBJ1-1; tentatively, D is TRBD1 (5 bases). The CDR3 runs to 15 residues. V was cut by 4 bases and J by 7 bases, with 19 bases left in between. Germline-derived CDR1 and CDR2 are LNHNV and YYDKDF (reference sequence). This CDR3 reads CATSTLGRDDNEAFF. CDR3 nucleotide sequence: TGTGCCACCAGCACACTAGGGCGGGACGACAATGAAGCTTTCTTT.

The chain employs TRBV27 and TRBJ1-2; D perhaps matches TRBD1 (5 bases). V was cut by 0 bases and J by 4 bases, with 9 bases left in between. The CDR3 is 14 residues long. In germline, CDR1 is MNHEY, CDR2 SMNVEV (reference sequence). DNA of the CDR3: TGTGCCAGCAGTTTATCAGGGGTCGGCTATGGCTACACCTTC. Encoded protein: CASSLSGVGYGYTF.

The gene calls are TRBV5-6 and TRBJ2-3; 7 positions match TRBD2. The junction had 6 bases not matched to a gene; V was cut back by 3 bases and J by 2 bases. The CDR3 consists of 15 residues. The germline V gene has CDR1 SGHDT and CDR2 YYEEEE. The CDR3 nucleotides are TGTGCCAGCAGCTGGGAGGGCCCTACCACAGATACGCAGTATTTT. Its translation is CASSWEGPTTDTQYF. Full variable domain (missing parts from reference TRBV5-6 and TRBJ2-3): DAGVTQSPTHLIKTRGQQVTLRCSPKSGHDTVSWYQQALGQGPQFIFQYYEEEERQRGNFPDRFSGHQFPNYSSELNVNALLLGDSALYLCASSWEGPTTDTQYFGPGTRLTVL.

The CDR3 bases are TGTGCCAGCAGCTTAAGTCGTGCCGGCACAGATACGCAGTATTTT. This sequence encodes CASSLSRAGTDTQYF. The rearrangement links TRBV7-2 to TRBJ2-3; D remains unclear. The CDR3 loop spans 15 amino acids. Trimming cost V 2 bases and J 1 base, with 10 bases left between them. Germline CDR1 is SGHTA and CDR2 is FQGNSA.

V usage is TRBV12-5 and J usage is TRBJ2-5; perhaps D is TRBD1 or TRBD2 (5 bases each). CDR3 length equals 14 residues. Germline-derived CDR1 and CDR2 are LGHNT and FRNRAP. The V end lost 7 bases, the J end lost 0 bases, and 12 bases lay between the germline ends. CDR3 sequence: CASAPGAYQETQYF. DNA for the CDR3: TGTGCTAGTGCCCCCGGGGCTTACCAAGAGACCCAGTACTTC. The whole variable domain, filled in from reference TRBV12-5 and TRBJ2-5, reads DARVTQTPRHKVTEMGQEVTMRCQPILGHNTVFWYRQTMMQGLELLAYFRNRAPLDDSGMPKDRFSAEMPDATLATLKIQPSEPRDSAVYFCASAPGAYQETQYFGPGTRLLVL.

This chain connects TRBV5-5 to TRBJ2-7; 12 bases map to TRBD1. Trimming took 4 bases from V and 2 from J; bases not matched to a gene: 4. The CDR3 has 15 amino acids. Germline V CDR1 and CDR2: SGHKS, YYEKEE (reference sequence). The CDR3 is CASSPGQGAAYEQYF. CDR3 nucleotides: TGTGCCAGCAGCCCGGGACAGGGGGCGGCCTACGAGCAGTACTTC.